The 28 T cell receptor beta chains given below trace back to one sample, sequenced in a study of OX40 agonist ivuxolimab in advanced cancers. Sequencing was performed with immunoSEQ multiplex PCR; in TCRdb, only in-frame clones are kept and a portion is missing. Found here are roughly 15,000 clones, 60% to 80% of them singletons; the top ten hold 35% to 40%. Here the sequenced sample was CD4+ or CD8+ T cells sorted from blood, taken in a trial of the OX40 agonist ivuxolimab. The source is an adult with an advanced solid tumor such as melanoma, head and neck, liver or kidney cancer.

The rearrangement joins TRBV28 to TRBJ2-6; no clear D. The CDR3 totals 16 residues. Germline CDR1 MDHEN, CDR2 SYDVKM. Between the trimmed V and J ends, which lost 7 bases and 0 bases, there was a span of 13 bases. The CDR3: CASTWTVSSGANVLTF. The CDR3 DNA is TGTGCCAGCACCTGGACGGTTAGCTCTGGGGCCAACGTCCTGACTTTC.

The chain joins TRBV5-1 to TRBJ2-7; the match to TRBD1 covers 11 bases. The CDR3 loop spans 14 amino acids. Germline CDR1 is SGHRS and CDR2 is YFSETQ. V was clipped by 0 bases and J by 6 bases; unmatched bases: 2. DNA of the CDR3: TGCGCCAGCAGCTTGGGGACAGGGGGCTTCGAGCAGTACTTC. Encoded protein: CASSLGTGGFEQYF.

The genes are TRBV9 and TRBJ2-2, with 11 nucleotides matching TRBD2. The CDR3 consists of 18 residues. Germline V gene sequence: CDR1 SGDLS, CDR2 YYNGEE. V lost 1 base, J lost 4 bases, and 9 bases stayed unmatched. Written as DNA, the CDR3 is TGTGCCAGCAGCGTACCGACTAGCGGGAACCGAGCCACCGGGGAGCTGTTTTTT. It specifies CASSVPTSGNRATGELFF. Full variable domain (missing parts from reference TRBV9 and TRBJ2-2): DSGVTQTPKHLITATGQRVTLRCSPRSGDLSVYWYQQSLDQGLQFLIQYYNGEERAKGNILERFSAQQFPDLHSELNLSSLELGDSALYFCASSVPTSGNRATGELFFGEGSRLTVL.

The V call is TRBV7-6, the J call TRBJ2-5, with D possibly being TRBD2 (5 bases). Trimming took 5 bases from V and 0 from J, leaving 13 bases between them. The CDR3 consists of 15 residues. From germline, CDR1 is SGHVS and CDR2 FNYEAQ. In nucleotides, the CDR3 is TGTGCCAGCAGCGAAACCCCCGGGAACCAAGAGACCCAGTACTTC. The encoded protein is CASSETPGNQETQYF.

V and J are TRBV14 and TRBJ2-7; no clear D gene. V dropped 0 bases and J dropped 3 bases, with 15 bases sitting between them. Germline V lookup: CDR1 SGHDN, CDR2 FVKESK. The CDR3 covers 16 residues. The CDR3 nucleotides are TGTGCCAGCAGCCAAGATATGAGAGGAACGCTCTACGAGCAGTACTTC. It is translated as CASSQDMRGTLYEQYF.

The genes are TRBV5-6 and TRBJ2-7; D is undetermined. Trimming cost V 0 bases and J 2 bases, with 9 bases left between them. The CDR3 sequence is 14 residues long. Germline CDR1 reads SGHDT; CDR2 reads YYEEEE. The CDR3 loop is CASSLGRWTYEQYF. The CDR3 nucleotides read TGTGCCAGCAGCTTGGGGAGATGGACCTACGAGCAGTACTTC.

This chain uses TRBV9 with TRBJ2-7; 7 bases map to TRBD2. V lost 6 bases to trimming and J lost 3 bases; unmatched junction nucleotides: 9. The CDR3 extends over 14 amino acids. Germline CDR1 reads SGDLS; CDR2 reads YYNGEE. CDR3 protein: CASTPGGTDYEQYF. In DNA form, the CDR3 reads TGTGCCAGCACTCCCGGGGGGACCGACTACGAGCAGTACTTC. Combining the CDR3 with reference TRBV9 and TRBJ2-7 gives the whole variable domain DSGVTQTPKHLITATGQRVTLRCSPRSGDLSVYWYQQSLDQGLQFLIQYYNGEERAKGNILERFSAQQFPDLHSELNLSSLELGDSALYFCASTPGGTDYEQYFGPGTRLTVT.

The chain uses TRBV5-8 and TRBJ2-7, with 11 bases identical to TRBD2. The CDR3 consists of 15 residues. From germline, CDR1 is SGHTS and CDR2 YDEGEE. The V and J ends lost 4 bases and 3 bases, in that order; junction bases with no gene match: 6. The CDR3 is CASSDGTSGFYEQYF. DNA for the CDR3: TGTGCCAGCAGCGACGGGACTAGCGGTTTCTACGAGCAGTACTTC. Filled out from reference TRBV5-8 and TRBJ2-7, the complete variable domain reads EAGVTQSPTHLIKTRGQQATLRCSPISGHTSVYWYQQALGLGLQFLLWYDEGEERNRGNFPPRFSGRQFPNYSSELNVNALELEDSALYLCASSDGTSGFYEQYFGPGTRLTVT.

This clone is a singleton in its sample. CDR3 amino acids: CASEGLSNTQYF. DNA for the CDR3: TGTGCCAGCGAGGGACTCAGCAATACGCAGTATTTT. The J gene is TRBJ2-3, the V gene TRBV7-9; a weak D match, TRBD2 (6 bases). CDR1 and CDR2 (germline): SEHNR, FQNEAQ (reference sequence). Trimming took off 8 bases at V and 7 bases at J, with 13 bases between the two ends. The CDR3 consists of 12 residues. Combining the CDR3 with reference TRBV7-9 and TRBJ2-3 gives the whole variable domain DTGVSQNPRHKITKRGQNVTFRCDPISEHNRLYWYRQTLGQGPEFLTYFQNEAQLEKSRLLSDRFSAERPKGSFSTLEIQRTEQGDSAMYLCASEGLSNTQYFGPGTRLTVL.

CDR3 loop: CASSYPGQHTEAFF. The CDR3 region has the DNA TGTGCCAGCAGTTACCCGGGACAGCACACTGAAGCTTTCTTT. The rearrangement joins TRBV6-6 to TRBJ1-1, with 7 bases fitting TRBD1. V lost 2 bases, J lost 3 bases, and 3 bases stayed unmatched. The CDR3 spans 14 residues. Germline V gene sequence: CDR1 MNHNY, CDR2 SVGAGI (reference sequence).

Points on this clone: The same CDR3 also results from other DNA sequences found in this sample. The chain couples TRBV6-6 to TRBJ2-5; D unclear. Trimming stripped 6 bases from V and 4 bases from J, with 6 bases between. The CDR3 is 11 residues long. Germline CDR1 and CDR2: MNHNY and SVGAGI (reference sequence). The CDR3: CASSHGETQYF. The CDR3 DNA sequence: TGTGCCAGCAGCCATGGAGAGACCCAGTACTTC.

The rearrangement uses TRBV7-9 and TRBJ2-1; 9 positions match TRBD1. Germline V lookup: CDR1 SEHNR, CDR2 FQNEAQ (reference sequence). The J segment lost 5 bases and the V segment lost 4 bases, leaving 15 bases of the junction unmatched. The CDR3 has 18 residues. This chain's CDR3 is CASSSRGAGTGLNNEQFF. The CDR3 nucleotides read TGTGCCAGCAGCTCAAGGGGGGCCGGGACAGGGCTCAACAATGAGCAGTTCTTC.

The gene calls are TRBV5-4 and TRBJ1-5; D call uncertain. V was clipped by 0 bases and J by 1 base, with 8 bases between them. Germline assignment: CDR1 SGHNT and CDR2 YYREEE (reference sequence). This CDR3 is built from 15 residues. The CDR3 DNA reads TGTGCCAGCAGCTTGGGGGGTAGGAGCAATCAGCCCCAGCATTTT. Its translation: CASSLGGRSNQPQHF. The full variable domain, its missing parts supplied by reference TRBV5-4 and TRBJ1-5, is ETGVTQSPTHLIKTRGQQVTLRCSSQSGHNTVSWYQQALGQGPQFIFQYYREEENGRGNFPPRFSGLQFPNYSSELNVNALELDDSALYLCASSLGGRSNQPQHFGDGTRLSIL.

The chain couples TRBV6-5 to TRBJ1-2, with D possibly TRBD1 on 6 matching bases. This CDR3 comprises 13 residues. The germline CDR1 and CDR2 sequences are MNHEY and SVGAGI. V was shortened by 0 bases and J by 6 bases, with 8 bases between the two germline ends. The CDR3 coding sequence is TGTGCCAGCAGTTACTCGGCAGGGGATGGCTACACCTTC. Protein: CASSYSAGDGYTF.

The chain joins TRBV5-3 to TRBJ2-1; 9 nucleotides line up with TRBD2. TRBV5-3 is classed as an ORF, of uncertain function. V dropped 5 bases and J dropped 8; count of bases not matched to a gene: 14. This CDR3 comprises 16 residues. The CDR3 sequence is CARRGLASSWGDEQFF. CDR3 sequence (DNA): TGTGCCAGAAGGGGACTAGCCTCGTCCTGGGGGGATGAGCAGTTCTTC.

The V gene is TRBV19, the J gene TRBJ2-1; D ambiguous. Germline V gene data show CDR1 as LNHDA and CDR2 as SQIVND (reference sequence). This CDR3 is built from 12 residues. V was shortened by 7 bases and J by 0 bases, with 4 bases between the two germline ends. The CDR3 loop reads CASTDSYNEQFF. The CDR3 region has the DNA TGTGCCAGTACGGACTCCTACAATGAGCAGTTCTTC.

The chain carries TRBV7-3 and TRBJ2-3; 7 nucleotides line up with TRBD1. There are 14 residues in the CDR3. V trimming: 4 bases; J trimming: 5 bases; junction bases outside the gene matches: 6. In germline, CDR1 is SGHTA, CDR2 FQGTGA. CDR3 protein: CASSSLTGEDTQYF. CDR3 DNA: TGTGCCAGCAGCTCACTTACAGGGGAAGATACGCAGTATTTT.

This sequence joins TRBV10-3 and TRBJ2-1; D unresolved. Germline CDR1 and CDR2: ENHRY and SYGVKD. This CDR3 is built from 13 residues. Between the trimmed V and J ends, which lost 4 bases and 4 bases, there was a span of 8 bases. The CDR3 DNA follows: TGTGCCATCAGTGGAGAGAGGTACAATGAGCAGTTCTTC. This sequence encodes CAISGERYNEQFF.

This clone was picked up one time. The J gene is TRBJ2-7, the V gene TRBV21-1; whether TRBD1, the table's D call, matches the DNA was not checked. TRBV21-1 constitutes a pseudogene. There are 17 residues in the CDR3. The CDR3 sequence: CASSKALRTGGSYEQYF. The CDR3 bases are TGTGCCAGCAGCAAAGCGCTCCGGACAGGGGGGTCCTACGAGCAGTACTTC.

The sample holds a few counts of this clone. The chain links TRBV28 to TRBJ1-2, with TRBD1 identical over 7 bases. Trimming at V came to 4 bases and at J to 4 bases, leaving 9 bases not matched to a gene. The CDR3 loop spans 15 amino acids. Per the germline V gene, CDR1 is MDHEN and CDR2 is SYDVKM. The CDR3 loop reads CASSSPPGTAYGYTF. CDR3 DNA sequence: TGTGCCAGCAGTTCCCCCCCGGGGACAGCCTATGGCTACACCTTC.

There are a few counts of this clone. J is TRBJ2-1 and V is TRBV5-1, with D perhaps matching TRBD1 (6 bases). The germline V and J ends were trimmed by 0 bases and 0 bases, with 16 bases remaining between them. Germline V gene data show CDR1 as SGHRS and CDR2 as YFSETQ. This CDR3 spans 18 amino acids. DNA of the CDR3: TGCGCCAGCAGCTTGGCTCCGTTAACAGGGCTCTCCTACAATGAGCAGTTCTTC. This translates into CASSLAPLTGLSYNEQFF.

The CDR3 sequence is CASSLASQGTDTQYF. The CDR3 DNA sequence: TGTGCCAGCAGCTTAGCGTCCCAGGGCACAGATACGCAGTATTTT. The rearrangement joins TRBV11-2 to TRBJ2-3; no clear D gene. CDR1 SGHAT and CDR2 FQNNGV come from the germline V gene. The CDR3 is made up of 15 amino acids. Trimming took off 1 base at V and 1 base at J, with 9 bases between the two ends. Full variable domain (rest looked up from reference TRBV11-2 and TRBJ2-3): EAGVAQSPRYKIIEKRQSVAFWCNPISGHATLYWYQQILGQGPKLLIQFQNNGVVDDSQLPKDRFSAERLKGVDSTLKIQPAKLEDSAVYLCASSLASQGTDTQYFGPGTRLTVL.

The chain carries TRBV7-9 and TRBJ1-6; D not certain. The ends were cut back, 5 bases at V and 8 bases at J, with 10 bases in the middle. Germline assignment: CDR1 SEHNR and CDR2 FQNEAQ (reference sequence). The CDR3 loop spans 13 amino acids. The CDR3 region is CASSPRRDSPLHF. The CDR3 region has the DNA TGTGCCAGCAGCCCGAGACGGGATTCACCCCTCCACTTT.

V and J are TRBV4-1 and TRBJ2-7, with 7 nucleotides matching TRBD2. From germline, CDR1 is MGHRA and CDR2 YSYEKL. The CDR3 is made up of 15 amino acids. V lost 0 bases and J lost 3; bases outside the gene matches: 5. For the CDR3, the DNA is TGCGCCAGCAGCCAAGAACGGGGGGTACTCTACGAGCAGTACTTC. This gives the protein CASSQERGVLYEQYF.

The chain links TRBV5-3 to TRBJ1-2; weak D call: TRBD1 (6 bases). TRBV5-3 qualifies as an ORF whose function is uncertain. The CDR3 loop spans 14 amino acids. Trimming took 5 bases from V and 6 from J, leaving 17 bases between them. CDR3 DNA sequence: TGTGCCAGAAGTGCCACAGGGCAGGCTCATGGCTACACCTTC. Translated: CARSATGQAHGYTF.

This chain links TRBV7-6 with TRBJ2-2, with a weak D call TRBD2 (5 bases). The ends were cut back, 7 bases at V and 3 bases at J, with 18 bases in the middle. Germline values: CDR1 SGHVS, CDR2 FNYEAQ. This CDR3 region has 16 residues. CDR3 in DNA: TGTGCCAGCAAAATTAGTGGGAGTATAGACACCGGGGAGCTGTTTTTT. Its translation: CASKISGSIDTGELFF.

This clone appeared a few times. V usage is TRBV27 and J usage is TRBJ2-7; D may be TRBD1 (5 bases). Germline CDR1 and CDR2: MNHEY and SMNVEV (reference sequence). CDR3 size: 14 residues. The germline V and J ends were trimmed by 6 bases and 2 bases, with 14 bases remaining between them. In DNA, the CDR3 is TGTGCCAGCAGACCAAAGGGGCGCACCTACGAGCAGTACTTC. Its translation is CASRPKGRTYEQYF.

This clone was found a few times. The chain uses TRBV19 and TRBJ1-1; a weak D match, TRBD1 (6 bases). CDR3 length equals 15 residues. Germline CDR1 and CDR2: LNHDA and SQIVND (reference sequence). Trimming cost V 1 base and J 1 base, with 10 bases left between them. The CDR3 coding sequence is TGTGCCAGTAGTATAGTCGGGACACCGAACACTGAAGCTTTCTTT. Translation: CASSIVGTPNTEAFF.